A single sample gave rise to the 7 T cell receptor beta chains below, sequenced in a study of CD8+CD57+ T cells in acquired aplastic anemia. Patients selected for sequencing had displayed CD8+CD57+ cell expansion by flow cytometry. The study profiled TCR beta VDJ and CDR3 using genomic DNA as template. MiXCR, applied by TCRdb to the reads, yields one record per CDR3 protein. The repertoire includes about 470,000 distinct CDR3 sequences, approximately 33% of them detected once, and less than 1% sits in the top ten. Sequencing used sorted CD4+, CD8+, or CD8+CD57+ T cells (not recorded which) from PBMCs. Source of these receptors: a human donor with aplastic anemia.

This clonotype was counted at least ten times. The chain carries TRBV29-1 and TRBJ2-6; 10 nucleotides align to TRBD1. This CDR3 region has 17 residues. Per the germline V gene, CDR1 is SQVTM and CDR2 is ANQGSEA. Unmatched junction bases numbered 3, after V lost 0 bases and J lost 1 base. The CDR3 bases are TGCAGCGTTGAAGATTGGGACAGGGGATCTGGGGCCAACGTCCTGACTTTC. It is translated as CSVEDWDRGSGANVLTF.

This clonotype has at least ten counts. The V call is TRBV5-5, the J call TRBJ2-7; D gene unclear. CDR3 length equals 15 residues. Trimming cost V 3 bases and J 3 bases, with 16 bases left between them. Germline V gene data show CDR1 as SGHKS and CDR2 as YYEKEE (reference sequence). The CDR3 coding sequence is TGTGCCAGCAGCTCCGAGCGTGGAGTAGTCTACGAGCAGTACTTC. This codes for CASSSERGVVYEQYF.

The CDR3 sequence is CASSLEAGFYEQYF. The CDR3 coding sequence is TGCGCCAGCAGCTTGGAGGCAGGATTCTACGAGCAGTACTTC. The chain carries TRBV5-1 and TRBJ2-7; the D is unclear. Trimming stripped 0 bases from V and 3 bases from J, with 10 bases between. Per germline, CDR1 SGHRS and CDR2 YFSETQ. The CDR3 has 14 residues.

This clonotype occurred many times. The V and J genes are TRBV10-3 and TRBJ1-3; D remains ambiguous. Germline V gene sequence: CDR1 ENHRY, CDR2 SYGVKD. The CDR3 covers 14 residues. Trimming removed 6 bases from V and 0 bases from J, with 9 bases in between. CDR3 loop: CAISFDSSGNTIYF. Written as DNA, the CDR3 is TGTGCCATCAGCTTCGATAGCTCTGGAAACACCATATATTTT.

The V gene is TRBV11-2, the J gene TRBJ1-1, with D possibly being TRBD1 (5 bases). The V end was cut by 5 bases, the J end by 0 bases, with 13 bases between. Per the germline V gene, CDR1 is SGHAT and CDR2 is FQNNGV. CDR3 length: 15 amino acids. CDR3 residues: CASSPSDSMNTEAFF. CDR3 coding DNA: TGTGCCAGCAGCCCGTCCGACAGCATGAACACTGAAGCTTTCTTT.

CDR3 region: CASSLATGVRAFF. The DNA of the CDR3 is TGCGCCAGCAGCTTGGCCACAGGGGTTAGAGCTTTCTTT. The chain links TRBV5-1 to TRBJ1-1, with 7 bases matching TRBD1. CDR1 SGHRS and CDR2 YFSETQ come from the germline V gene. J gave up 10 bases and V 0 bases, and 6 bases lay outside the gene matches. This CDR3 comprises 13 residues.

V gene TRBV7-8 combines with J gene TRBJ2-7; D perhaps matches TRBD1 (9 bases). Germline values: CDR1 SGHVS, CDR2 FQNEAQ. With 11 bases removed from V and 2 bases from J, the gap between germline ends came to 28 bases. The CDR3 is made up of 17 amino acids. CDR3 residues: CAWSPTGGDREPYEQYF. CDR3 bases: TGTGCCTGGAGTCCGACGGGGGGGGACAGGGAGCCCTACGAGCAGTACTTC. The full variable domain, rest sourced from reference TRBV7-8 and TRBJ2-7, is GAGVSQSPRYKVAKRGQDVALRCDPISGHVSLFWYQQALGQGPEFLTYFQNEAQLDKSGLPSDRFFAERPEGSVSTLKIQRTQQEDSAVYLCAWSPTGGDREPYEQYFGPGTRLTVT.